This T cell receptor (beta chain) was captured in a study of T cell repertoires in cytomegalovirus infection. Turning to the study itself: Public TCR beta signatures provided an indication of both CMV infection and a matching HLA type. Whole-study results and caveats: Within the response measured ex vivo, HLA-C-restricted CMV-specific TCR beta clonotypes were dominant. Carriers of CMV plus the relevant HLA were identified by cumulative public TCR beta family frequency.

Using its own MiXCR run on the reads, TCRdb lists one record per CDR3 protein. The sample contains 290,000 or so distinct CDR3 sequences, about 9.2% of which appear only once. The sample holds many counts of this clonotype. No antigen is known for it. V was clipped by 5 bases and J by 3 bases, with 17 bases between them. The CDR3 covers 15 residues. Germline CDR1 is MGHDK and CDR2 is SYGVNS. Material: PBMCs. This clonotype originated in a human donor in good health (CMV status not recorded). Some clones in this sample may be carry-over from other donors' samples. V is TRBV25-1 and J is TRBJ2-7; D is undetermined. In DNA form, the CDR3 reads TGTGCCAGCAGTCCCCCCCGCAGGAACCACTACGAGCAGTACTTC. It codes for CASSPPRRNHYEQYF.